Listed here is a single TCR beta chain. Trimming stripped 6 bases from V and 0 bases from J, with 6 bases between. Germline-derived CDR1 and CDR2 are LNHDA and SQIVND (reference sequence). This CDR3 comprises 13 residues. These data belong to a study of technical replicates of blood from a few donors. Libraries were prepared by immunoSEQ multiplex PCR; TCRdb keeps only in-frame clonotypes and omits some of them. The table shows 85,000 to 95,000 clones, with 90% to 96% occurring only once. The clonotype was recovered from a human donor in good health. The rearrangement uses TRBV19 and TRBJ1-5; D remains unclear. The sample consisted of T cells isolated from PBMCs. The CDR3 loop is CASSAVSNQPQHF. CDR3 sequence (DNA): TGTGCCAGTAGCGCAGTTAGCAATCAGCCCCAGCATTTT.